A single sample gave rise to the 21 T cell receptor beta chains below, sequenced in a study of T cells in tumors after PD-1 blockade (dated by TCRdb to 2018 to 2020). The receptor library was made with the immunoSEQ multiplex PCR assay. This immuneACCESS table, as held by TCRdb, lists in-frame sequences with V and J called but not all clones. Of the missing ones, under half trace to an unresolved V gene in checked studies; the others have no known cause. The sample table shows about 48,000 clones, and over 70% are seen once. Less than 5% of the sample is in the top ten clones. Reading the label with the study, this specimen's time point is: before anti-PD-1 therapy. The sequencing here drew on PBMCs, taken before anti-PD-1 treatment. Every receptor here comes from a human donor with basal cell carcinoma.

The chain uses TRBV6-5 and TRBJ1-3; 8 nucleotides agree with TRBD1. The germline gives CDR1 MNHEY, CDR2 SVGAGI. Unmatched junction bases numbered 3, after V lost 6 bases and J lost 2 bases. The CDR3 sequence is 14 residues long. CDR3 protein: CASSKTGAGNTIYF. The CDR3 coding sequence is TGTGCCAGCAGCAAGACAGGGGCTGGAAACACCATATATTTT.

The J gene is TRBJ2-5, the V gene TRBV18; D is perhaps TRBD1 or TRBD2 (5 bases each). This CDR3 has 18 residues. Per the germline V gene, CDR1 is KGHSH and CDR2 is LQKENI. Trimming removed 5 bases at V and 7 bases at J, with 29 bases between. CDR3 nucleotide sequence: TGTGCCAGCTCATCAAATGCACACGGGACGGTTCTTGGGGGGACCCAGTACTTC. Protein sequence: CASSSNAHGTVLGGTQYF.

In this sample, this clone turned up once. This rearrangement joins TRBV20-1 to TRBJ2-3; TRBD2 aligns across 8 bases. CDR3 length: 14 residues. The germline V gene encodes CDR1 DFQATT and CDR2 SNEGSKA (reference sequence). V shed 6 bases and J 0 bases; nucleotides not matched to a gene: 5. For the CDR3, the DNA is TGCAGTGCCAGTCTAGCGGGCAGCACAGATACGCAGTATTTT. Translation gives CSASLAGSTDTQYF.

This chain connects TRBV25-1 to TRBJ2-2; 10 nucleotides align to TRBD2. Germline CDR1 is MGHDK and CDR2 is SYGVNS. There are 15 residues in the CDR3. Trimming took 3 bases from V and 7 from J; bases not matched to a gene: 5. In DNA, the CDR3 is TGTGCCAGCAGTGATGGTAGCGGGGGGATCGGGGAGCTGTTTTTT. This gives the protein CASSDGSGGIGELFF.

This sequence joins TRBV15 and TRBJ2-1; D possibly corresponds to TRBD1 (5 bases). Between the trimmed V and J ends, which lost 3 bases and 0 bases, there was a span of 24 bases. CDR3 size: 20 residues. Looked up from germline, CDR1 is LNHNV and CDR2 is YYDKDF (reference sequence). For the CDR3, the DNA is TGTGCCACCAGCAGCGGAAGGATTAGAGCAGGGTCCCACTCCTACAATGAGCAGTTCTTC. Amino acids: CATSSGRIRAGSHSYNEQFF. The whole variable domain, filled in from reference TRBV15 and TRBJ2-1, reads DAMVIQNPRYQVTQFGKPVTLSCSQTLNHNVMYWYQQKSSQAPKLLFHYYDKDFNNEADTPDNFQSRRPNTSFCFLDIRSPGLGDTAMYLCATSSGRIRAGSHSYNEQFFGPGTRLTVL.

V usage is TRBV2 and J usage is TRBJ2-1; 11 nucleotides align to TRBD1. The J segment lost 3 bases and the V segment lost 7 bases, leaving 5 bases of the junction unmatched. CDR3 size: 15 residues. Germline V gene data show CDR1 as SNHLY and CDR2 as FYNNEI. The CDR3, as DNA: TGTGCCAGCATGAGGACAGGGGGCGTCTACAATGAGCAGTTCTTC. Translating it yields CASMRTGGVYNEQFF.

The sample holds a few counts of this clone. V gene TRBV5-4 combines with J gene TRBJ2-2; TRBD2 aligns across 8 bases. The CDR3 totals 14 residues. J was trimmed by 6 bases and V by 3 bases; bases with no gene match: 4. Germline loops: CDR1 SGHNT, CDR2 YYREEE (reference sequence). The CDR3 DNA reads TGTGCCAGCAGCTCGGGACTAGATGCCGGGGAGCTGTTTTTT. It encodes CASSSGLDAGELFF.

This rearrangement joins TRBV18 to TRBJ1-1; D remains ambiguous. The CDR3 is 14 amino acids. Trimming left V 6 bases short and J 2 bases short, with 13 bases between. Germline-derived CDR1 and CDR2 are KGHSH and LQKENI. The CDR3 reads CASSVSWGNTEAFF. The CDR3 nucleotides are TGTGCCAGCTCGGTTTCTTGGGGAAACACTGAAGCTTTCTTT.

The chain links TRBV12-5 to TRBJ1-1; 9 bases match TRBD1. The CDR3 has 15 amino acids. Per germline, CDR1 LGHNT and CDR2 FRNRAP. Unmatched junction bases numbered 3, after V lost 3 bases and J lost 1 base. CDR3 sequence: CASGFGTGPNTEAFF. The CDR3 nucleotides are TGTGCTAGTGGTTTCGGGACAGGGCCGAACACTGAAGCTTTCTTT.

The sample holds a few counts of this clone. This sequence joins TRBV28 and TRBJ2-7; 8 positions match TRBD1. V was clipped by 3 bases and J by 5 bases; unmatched bases: 3. The CDR3 totals 13 residues. Germline V lookup: CDR1 MDHEN, CDR2 SYDVKM. CDR3 protein: CASSFGQGHEQYF. The DNA of the CDR3 is TGTGCCAGCAGTTTTGGACAGGGCCACGAGCAGTACTTC.

The V and J genes are TRBV10-3 and TRBJ2-7; possibly TRBD1 or TRBD2 for D (6 bases each). Judging by the DNA end, TRBJ2-5 fits better; the J call may be wrong. Germline CDR1 is ENHRY and CDR2 is SYGVKD. The CDR3 extends over 17 amino acids. The CDR3 DNA reads TGTGCCATCAGTGAGTCGAATATCGGGGGCCGCTATTCGACCCAGTACTTC. This encodes CAISESNIGGRYSTQYF.

This chain uses TRBV28 with TRBJ1-3; D may be TRBD1 (5 bases). With 5 bases removed from V and 4 bases from J, the gap between germline ends came to 15 bases. Germline V lookup: CDR1 MDHEN, CDR2 SYDVKM. CDR3 length: 15 residues. CDR3 bases: TGTGCCAGCAGTCTCCCCGGGGCCCCGGGAAACACCATATATTTT. It codes for CASSLPGAPGNTIYF.

The chain is built from TRBV19 and TRBJ1-1; D possibly corresponds to TRBD1 (5 bases). Trimming left V 7 bases short and J 0 bases short, with 9 bases between. The CDR3 totals 13 residues. Germline lookup yields CDR1 LNHDA and CDR2 SQIVND (reference sequence). CDR3 amino acids: CASTRGMNTEAFF. CDR3 sequence (DNA): TGTGCCAGTACGAGGGGCATGAACACTGAAGCTTTCTTT.

There are a few counts of this clone. This chain joins TRBV18 and TRBJ2-7; perhaps TRBD1 as D (5 bases). Germline values: CDR1 KGHSH, CDR2 LQKENI. Between the trimmed V and J ends, which lost 6 bases and 3 bases, there was a span of 18 bases. The CDR3 length is 15 residues. DNA of the CDR3: TGTGCCAGCTCCCCGGCGGCGGCAGGGAACTACGAGCAGTACTTC. Amino acids: CASSPAAAGNYEQYF.

The V and J genes are TRBV19 and TRBJ2-1, with D uncertain. This CDR3 contains 12 residues. Trimming took off 5 bases at V and 0 bases at J, with 2 bases between the two ends. Germline CDR1 reads LNHDA; CDR2 reads SQIVND (reference sequence). The CDR3 region has the DNA TGTGCCAGTAGTGCCTCCTACAATGAGCAGTTCTTC. Translating it yields CASSASYNEQFF.

The chain links TRBV5-1 to TRBJ1-3, with 7 bases lining up with TRBD1. Germline values: CDR1 SGHRS, CDR2 YFSETQ. CDR3 length: 15 residues. V shed 5 bases and J 4 bases; nucleotides not matched to a gene: 9. CDR3 sequence: CASSLDRYRGNTIYF. The CDR3 DNA reads TGCGCCAGCAGTCTGGACAGGTACAGAGGAAACACCATATATTTT.

This rearrangement joins TRBV20-1 to TRBJ2-2, with 7 positions matching TRBD1. Germline V gene sequence: CDR1 DFQATT, CDR2 SNEGSKA (reference sequence). This CDR3 has 11 residues. The V gene end was trimmed by 6 bases and the J gene end by 6 bases; junction bases not matched to a gene: 1. The chain's CDR3 is CSARGSGELFF. The CDR3, as DNA: TGCAGTGCCAGGGGGTCCGGGGAGCTGTTTTTT.

The V gene is TRBV6-5, the J gene TRBJ2-7; TRBD2 matches 7 bases. Looked up from germline, CDR1 is MNHEY and CDR2 is SVGAGI. J gave up 2 bases and V 8 bases, and 6 bases lay outside the gene matches. The CDR3 length is 13 residues. The CDR3 sequence is CASAASGTYEQYF. The CDR3 DNA reads TGTGCCAGCGCGGCTAGCGGTACCTACGAGCAGTACTTC.

This clone was detected only a few times. This sequence joins TRBV15 and TRBJ1-6; D gene ambiguous. The germline gives CDR1 LNHNV, CDR2 YYDKDF (reference sequence). Between the trimmed V and J ends, which lost 0 bases and 7 bases, there was a span of 4 bases. This CDR3 has 13 amino acids. CDR3 in DNA: TGTGCCACCAGCAGAGAGGCCAATTCACCCCTCCACTTT. It translates to CATSREANSPLHF.

The chain employs TRBV3-1 (or the pseudogene TRBV3-2) and TRBJ2-1; TRBD2 matches at 13 bases. CDR1 is LGHDT, CDR2 YNNKEL, per germline (reference sequence). J lost 0 bases, V lost 4 bases, and 6 bases had no gene match. CDR3 length equals 18 residues. In nucleotides, the CDR3 is TGTGCCAGCAGCCGACTAGCGGGGGGAGCGAGCTCCTACAATGAGCAGTTCTTC. Its translation: CASSRLAGGASSYNEQFF.

This clone was recorded only once. This sequence joins TRBV29-1 and TRBJ1-4; D possibly corresponds to TRBD1 (5 bases). CDR1 SQVTM and CDR2 ANQGSEA come from the germline V gene. CDR3 length equals 13 residues. V lost 2 bases, J lost 11 bases, and 15 bases lay in between. The CDR3 spells CSVELGQRGKLFF. For the CDR3, the DNA is TGCAGCGTTGAACTGGGCCAGAGGGGTAAACTGTTTTTT.